A selection of T cell receptor beta chains follows, all from one sample in a study of OX40 agonist ivuxolimab in advanced cancers. Sequencing was performed with immunoSEQ multiplex PCR; in TCRdb, only in-frame clones are kept and a portion is missing. The sample has under 85,000 clones, over 85% seen once. Material: CD4+ or CD8+ T cells sorted from blood, obtained in a trial of the OX40 agonist ivuxolimab. The receptor source for this set is an adult with an advanced solid tumor such as melanoma, head and neck, liver or kidney cancer. CDR3s include the opening cysteine and the closing phenylalanine or tryptophan. D genes are given only for firm matches. The listing skips clone size in some rows; elsewhere it reads once, few, many or a size class.

clone_size,j_call,d_call,v_call,cdr3_aa,cdr3_nt
few,TRBJ1-1,NA,TRBV21-1,CASSTYRVSGTEAFF,TGTGCCAGCAGCACCTACAGGGTGAGCGGCACTGAAGCTTTCTTT
once,TRBJ2-3,TRBD2,TRBV13,CASSPPTAGAPHTQYF,TGTGCCAGCAGTCCCCCTACAGCGGGAGCTCCCCATACGCAGTATTTT
NA,TRBJ2-5,NA,TRBV6-1,CASSSGGGGGETQYF,TGTGCCAGCAGTTCCGGGGGAGGGGGGGGAGAGACCCAGTACTTC
NA,TRBJ2-1,NA,TRBV27,CASSLSGSYNEQFF,TGTGCCAGCAGTTTATCGGGGAGTTACAATGAGCAGTTCTTC
NA,TRBJ1-1,NA,TRBV19,CASSIGWRAEAFF,TGTGCCAGTAGTATTGGTTGGAGGGCTGAAGCTTTCTTT
once,TRBJ2-3,NA,TRBV6-5,CASSPSVRHTDTQYF,TGTGCCAGCAGCCCCAGTGTAAGGCACACAGATACGCAGTATTTT
NA,TRBJ2-1,NA,TRBV4-1,CASSQESSYNEQFF,TGCGCCAGCAGCCAAGAGAGCAGTTACAATGAGCAGTTCTTC
NA,TRBJ2-1,TRBD2,TRBV11-2,CASSTSGSSYNEQFF,TGTGCCAGCAGCACTAGCGGGAGTTCCTACAATGAGCAGTTCTTC
NA,TRBJ2-7,NA,TRBV4-1,CASSQTLTGSYEQYF,TGCGCCAGCAGCCAAACTCTTACAGGAAGCTACGAGCAGTACTTC
NA,TRBJ2-7,TRBD2,TRBV7-2,CASSPGLAAEQYF,TGTGCCAGCAGCCCGGGACTAGCGGCCGAGCAGTACTTC
NA,TRBJ2-7,NA,TRBV5-1,CASSLADGAGYEQYF,TGCGCCAGCAGCTTGGCCGATGGCGCTGGTTACGAGCAGTACTTC
NA,TRBJ1-2,NA,TRBV6-1,CASSEELWQPGGYGYTF,TGTGCCAGCAGTGAAGAATTGTGGCAGCCAGGAGGCTATGGCTACACCTTC
NA,TRBJ1-4,NA,TRBV13,CASSLEDEKLFF,TGTGCCAGCAGCTTAGAGGATGAAAAACTGTTTTTT
NA,TRBJ2-7,NA,TRBV28,CASRRVSYEQYF,TGTGCCAGCAGACGAGTCTCCTACGAGCAGTACTTC
NA,TRBJ1-1,NA,TRBV19,CASSISRTLRTEAFF,TGTGCCAGTAGTATTAGTCGGACCTTGAGGACTGAAGCTTTCTTT
NA,TRBJ1-2,NA,TRBV4-3,CASSQDTGYYGYTF,TGCGCCAGCAGCCAAGATACGGGTTACTATGGCTACACCTTC
NA,TRBJ2-1,TRBD2,TRBV6-1,CASSEHVGAEGLANEQFF,TGTGCCAGCAGTGAACACGTCGGTGCAGAGGGACTAGCCAATGAGCAGTTCTTC
NA,TRBJ1-5,NA,TRBV10-3,CAISGLGSNQPQHF,TGTGCCATCAGTGGATTGGGTAGCAATCAGCCCCAGCATTTT
NA,TRBJ2-1,TRBD2,TRBV6-6,CASSFSTSGGAGEQFF,TGTGCCAGCAGTTTCTCCACTAGCGGGGGGGCCGGTGAGCAGTTCTTC
NA,TRBJ2-7,TRBD2,TRBV29-1,CSVEAGGRAQYEQYF,TGCAGCGTTGAGGCAGGCGGGAGGGCCCAATACGAGCAGTACTTC
NA,TRBJ2-7,NA,TRBV27,CASSLSPGAYEQYF,TGTGCCAGCAGTTTATCGCCGGGGGCCTACGAGCAGTACTTC
NA,TRBJ2-7,TRBD1,TRBV6-1,CASSERQGAYEQYF,TGTGCCAGCAGTGAACGACAGGGGGCCTACGAGCAGTACTTC
NA,TRBJ2-2,NA,TRBV9,CASSVRYTGELFF,TGTGCCAGCAGCGTTAGGTACACCGGGGAGCTGTTTTTT
NA,TRBJ1-1,TRBD1,TRBV11-2,CASSLTGKEAFF,TGTGCCAGCAGCTTGACAGGGAAGGAAGCTTTCTTT
NA,TRBJ2-1,TRBD1,TRBV9,CASSVGGQGAFEQFF,TGTGCCAGCAGCGTAGGGGGACAGGGGGCTTTTGAGCAGTTCTTC
NA,TRBJ2-1,NA,TRBV27,CAASSYLNEQFF,TGTGCAGCGAGCTCTTATTTAAATGAGCAGTTCTTC
NA,TRBJ2-7,NA,TRBV9,CASSVGAGTSYEQYF,TGTGCCAGCAGCGTAGGGGCAGGGACTTCCTACGAGCAGTACTTC
NA,TRBJ1-1,NA,TRBV10-1,CASSGDLNTEAFF,TGCGCCAGCAGTGGAGATCTGAACACTGAAGCTTTCTTT
NA,TRBJ1-1,TRBD1,TRBV27,CASSFGTGNTEAFF,TGTGCCAGCAGTTTCGGGACAGGGAACACTGAAGCTTTCTTT
NA,TRBJ2-7,NA,TRBV7-9,CASSHQGTLYEQYF,TGTGCCAGCAGCCATCAGGGAACCCTCTACGAGCAGTACTTC
NA,TRBJ1-2,NA,TRBV19,CASSIQPPGGAYGYTF,TGTGCCAGTAGTATTCAACCCCCGGGGGGGGCCTATGGCTACACCTTC
NA,TRBJ2-7,TRBD1,TRBV14,CASSPTGFDEQYF,TGTGCCAGCAGCCCGACAGGGTTTGACGAGCAGTACTTC
NA,TRBJ2-5,TRBD2,TRBV4-1,CASSLLAGQETQYF,TGCGCCAGCAGCTTGTTAGCGGGACAAGAGACCCAGTACTTC
NA,TRBJ2-3,TRBD2,TRBV5-4,CASSPRGGALFPDTQYF,TGTGCCAGCAGCCCGCGCGGGGGGGCCTTATTCCCAGATACGCAGTATTTT
NA,TRBJ1-6,TRBD1,TRBV11-2,CASSQGQGGRVPLHF,TGTGCCAGCAGCCAAGGGCAGGGGGGGAGAGTGCCCCTCCACTTT
once,TRBJ1-1,NA,TRBV27,CASSPTQGTEAFF,TGTGCCAGCAGTCCGACGCAGGGCACTGAAGCTTTCTTT
NA,TRBJ2-1,NA,TRBV27,CASSARNEQFF,TGTGCCAGCAGTGCCCGGAATGAGCAGTTCTTC
NA,TRBJ1-1,NA,TRBV2,CASSAGGNTEAFF,TGTGCCAGCAGTGCCGGGGGAAACACTGAAGCTTTCTTT
NA,TRBJ1-5,NA,TRBV12-5,CASGSPNQPQHF,TGTGCTAGTGGTTCCCCTAATCAGCCCCAGCATTTT
NA,TRBJ1-3,NA,TRBV6-5,CASSYGWGSGNTIYF,TGTGCCAGCAGTTACGGCTGGGGAAGTGGAAACACCATATATTTT